This TCR beta chain was recovered during a study of T cell responses to AZD1222 COVID-19 vaccine. Whole-study results and caveats: Once two AZD1222 doses were given, Spike-specific TCR breadth and depth went up. Vaccine-associated CD4 TCRs spanned spike, dominant at 160-218 and 743-854. Without day 14 samples, only post-peak T cell repertoires were studied. Among those given AZD1222, only six or seven were seropositive at baseline.

Assay used: immunoSEQ multiplex PCR; TCRdb lists only in-frame clones, some missing. The sample yields roughly 180,000 clones, 80% to 95% seen once. As to this clone: Its antigen is unknown.

CDR1 and CDR2 (germline): MNHEY, SVGAGI. The CDR3 is 12 amino acids. Trimming stripped 11 bases from V and 9 bases from J, with 19 bases between. Sequencing used peripheral blood, obtained 28 days after the second AZD1222 dose. The chain joins TRBV6-5 to TRBJ1-2; possible D gene TRBD1, 6 bases. This clonotype was obtained from an adult who received the AZD1222 COVID-19 vaccine. CDR3 loop: CAGLQGGWSYTF. For the CDR3, the DNA is TGTGCCGGCCTACAGGGAGGCTGGAGCTACACCTTC.